Each of the 5 T cell receptor beta chains below was sequenced from the same sample in a study of blood T cell repertoires in COVID-19. Assay used: immunoSEQ multiplex PCR; TCRdb lists only in-frame clones, some missing. The repertoire holds 300,000 to 350,000 clones, with about 93% as singletons. The sequenced sample consisted of peripheral blood. These receptor sequences come from a woman aged 25 to 45 with COVID-19, enrolled during active disease.

The rearrangement joins TRBV18 to TRBJ2-3; 7 positions match TRBD2. Trimming took 2 bases from V and 3 from J; bases not matched to a gene: 2. CDR1 is KGHSH, CDR2 LQKENI, per germline. The CDR3 is 14 amino acids. The DNA of the CDR3 is TGTGCCAGCTCACCAGCCGGGGGGACAGATACGCAGTATTTT. Its translation: CASSPAGGTDTQYF.

This rearrangement joins TRBV7-8 to TRBJ2-5; D might be TRBD2 (6 bases). The V end lost 1 base, the J end lost 2 bases, and 14 bases lay between the germline ends. Germline V lookup: CDR1 SGHVS, CDR2 FQNEAQ. The CDR3 sequence is 16 residues long. The CDR3 here is CASSLGRVAEQETQYF. CDR3 nucleotides: TGTGCCAGCAGCTTAGGCAGAGTAGCGGAGCAAGAGACCCAGTACTTC.

A few counts support this clone. The CDR3 reads CASSRGTHSNQPQHF. The DNA for the CDR3 is TGTGCCAGCAGCCGCGGGACCCATAGCAATCAGCCCCAGCATTTT. The chain uses TRBV7-9 and TRBJ1-5; D is possibly TRBD1 (5 bases). Trimming pared 5 bases from V and 0 bases from J, leaving 11 bases between. Germline CDR1 is SEHNR and CDR2 is FQNEAQ (reference sequence). The CDR3 is 15 residues long.

V gene TRBV7-9 combines with J gene TRBJ2-7; 7 bases map to TRBD1. Germline trimming cut 5 bases from V and 4 bases from J; bases unmatched to any gene: 11. The CDR3 covers 15 residues. Per the germline V gene, CDR1 is SEHNR and CDR2 is FQNEAQ (reference sequence). CDR3 sequence (DNA): TGTGCCAGCAGCCCTCCCCGACCCAGGGGGTACGAGCAGTACTTC. Its protein is CASSPPRPRGYEQYF.

This clone was recorded only once. The chain carries TRBV2 and TRBJ1-6; the D is unclear. Germline V gene lookup returns CDR1 SNHLY and CDR2 FYNNEI. The V and J ends lost 5 bases and 0 bases respectively, with 5 bases between them. This CDR3 has 14 residues. The CDR3 sequence is CASSTSSYNSPLHF. The CDR3 region has the DNA TGTGCCAGCAGTACTAGCTCCTATAATTCACCCCTCCACTTT.